These T cell receptor beta chains were read from a single sample in a study of CD8+CD57+ T cells in acquired aplastic anemia. TCRdb re-analysed the reads in MiXCR, keeping a single row per CDR3 protein. The table has about 240,000 distinct CDR3 sequences, approximately 50% seen once. The sample was sorted CD4+, CD8+, or CD8+CD57+ T cells (not recorded which) from PBMCs. These receptors came from a human donor with aplastic anemia. Both conserved end residues are part of each CDR3. The D gene is left open where the match is weak. Only part of the rows carry a size: once, few, many, or a class if the clone is expanded.

>TRBJ2-7|NA|TRBV14|TRBD2
CASSQEMRGVDEQYF
TGTGCCAGCAGCCAAGAGATGCGGGGGGTCGACGAGCAGTACTTC
>TRBJ1-2|NA|TRBV29-1|NA
CSVNPQGLGGYTF
TGCAGCGTTAACCCGCAGGGGCTGGGTGGCTACACCTTC
>TRBJ1-2|many|TRBV6-5|NA
CASRSGRGGYTF
TGTGCCAGCAGATCGGGACGAGGGGGCTACACCTTC
>TRBJ1-3|many|TRBV9|NA
CASSVAGTGNTIYF
TGTGCCAGCAGCGTAGCCGGCACTGGAAACACCATATATTTT
>TRBJ2-5|many|TRBV19|TRBD2
CASKLGAGRQQETQYF
TGTGCCAGTAAATTGGGAGCGGGGCGACAACAAGAGACCCAGTACTTC
>TRBJ2-7|NA|TRBV6-1|NA
CASTQYDYEQYF
TGTGCCAGCACACAGTACGACTACGAGCAGTACTTC
>TRBJ2-7|many|TRBV19|TRBD2
CASSTTSGSYEQYF
TGTGCCAGTAGTACCACTAGCGGGAGTTACGAGCAGTACTTC
>TRBJ1-2|many|TRBV20-1|NA
CSAQQRNYGYTF
TGCAGTGCCCAGCAGCGAAACTATGGCTACACCTTC
>TRBJ1-1|many|TRBV15|NA
CATSRVRGVEAFF
TGTGCCACCAGCAGAGTACGTGGTGTTGAAGCTTTCTTT
>TRBJ1-5|many|TRBV6-5|NA
CASSYGEEGQPQHF
TGTGCCAGCAGTTATGGGGAAGAAGGTCAGCCCCAGCATTTT
>TRBJ2-7|many|TRBV11-1|TRBD2
CASSSWGYASGEGQYF
TGTGCCAGCAGCTCCTGGGGATATGCTAGCGGAGAAGGGCAGTACTTC
>TRBJ2-7|many|TRBV29-1|TRBD1
CSVEEEGTGLSYEQYF
TGCAGCGTTGAAGAGGAGGGGACAGGGCTCTCCTACGAGCAGTACTTC
>TRBJ2-5|NA|TRBV30|NA
CAWRMDSGLQETQYF
TGTGCCTGGAGGATGGACAGTGGGCTCCAAGAGACCCAGTACTTC
>TRBJ2-6|NA|TRBV6-4|TRBD1
CASVETGTGVTGANVLTF
TGTGCCAGCGTTGAAACCGGGACAGGGGTAACTGGGGCCAACGTCCTGACTTTC
>TRBJ1-5|once|TRBV19|TRBD1
CASRTGYQPQHF
TGTGCCAGTCGGACAGGGTATCAGCCCCAGCATTTT
>TRBJ1-4|once|TRBV10-3|NA
CAISPKGGEKLFF
TGTGCCATCAGTCCCAAGGGGGGGGAAAAACTGTTTTTT
>TRBJ1-2|NA|TRBV7-9|NA
CASSLPAGNYGYTF
TGTGCCAGCAGCCTCCCGGCAGGGAACTATGGCTACACCTTC
>TRBJ2-5|once|TRBV5-1|NA
CASSLYGRKETQYF
TGTGCCAGCAGCTTGTATGGACGAAAAGAGACCCAGTACTTC
>TRBJ1-5|many|TRBV6-5|NA
CASRIRAYSNQPQHF
TGTGCCAGCAGAATAAGGGCATATAGCAATCAGCCCCAGCATTTT
>TRBJ1-1|NA|TRBV19|TRBD1
CASRQGDDTEAFF
TGTGCCAGTAGACAGGGGGACGACACTGAAGCTTTCTTT
>TRBJ1-1|many|TRBV5-1|NA
CASSFGQFGSTEAFF
TGCGCCAGCAGCTTCGGACAGTTTGGGAGCACTGAAGCTTTCTTT
>TRBJ2-1|many|TRBV5-8|NA
CASSLSPEQYNEQFF
TGTGCCAGCAGCTTGTCCCCGGAACAGTACAATGAGCAGTTCTTC
>TRBJ2-6|NA|TRBV30|TRBD1
CASTPTGPSGANVLTF
TGTGCCTCCACTCCGACAGGGCCTTCTGGGGCCAACGTCCTGACTTTC
>TRBJ2-1|few|TRBV4-3|NA
CASSQDGRLNEQFF
TGCGCCAGCAGCCAAGATGGGCGGCTCAATGAGCAGTTCTTC
>TRBJ1-1|NA|TRBV2|NA
CASSYGENGNRSGTEAFF
TGTGCCAGCAGTTACGGGGAAAACGGGAACAGGTCCGGCACTGAAGCTTTCTTT
>TRBJ1-2|many|TRBV29-1|TRBD1
CSVVGTGGVWDNGYTF
TGCAGCGTTGTAGGGACAGGGGGCGTTTGGGACAATGGCTACACCTTC